This TCR beta chain was identified in a study of OX40 agonist ivuxolimab in advanced cancers. In the study overall: Enrollees could have had prior anti-PD-1, anti-PD-L1 or anti-CTLA-4 therapy, which roughly 40% had received. Study-wide points: In CD8+ T cells, expanded clones were on average more numerous than in CD4+. Normalized T-cell clonal expansion was also low in some nonresponders.

Germline V CDR1 and CDR2: SGHVS, FNYEAQ. The CDR3 loop spans 15 amino acids. V lost 0 bases and J 2 bases, leaving 10 bases between the germline ends. With autoimmune disease history or systemic immunosuppression, patients were excluded. Here immunoSEQ multiplex PCR was the method, and the copy in TCRdb shows in-frame clones only, minus some. The sample includes tens of thousands of clones, roughly 92% of them seen just once. Of note for this clone: The antigen is unknown.

The sequencing used CD4+ or CD8+ T cells sorted from blood, collected in a trial of the OX40 agonist ivuxolimab. The receptor comes from an adult with an advanced solid tumor such as melanoma, head and neck, liver or kidney cancer. This chain connects TRBV7-6 to TRBJ2-5; the D gene is possibly TRBD2 (6 bases). The CDR3 here is CASSLAGGIQETQYF. In DNA form, the CDR3 reads TGTGCCAGCAGCTTAGCGGGGGGAATACAAGAGACCCAGTACTTC.